The table lists the clone carrying this T cell receptor (beta chain) with a few counts. This sample was included in a study of T cell changes during pregnancy in multiple sclerosis. The junction had 5 bases not matched to a gene; V was cut back by 0 bases and J by 7 bases. Germline values: CDR1 SEHNR, CDR2 FQNEAQ (reference sequence). The CDR3 consists of 17 residues. This table comes from immunoSEQ multiplex PCR, and its TCRdb copy is limited to in-frame clones, with some not included. Among under 40,000 clones listed, just over 90% were seen once. The sequence derives from a female donor in good health, enrolled as a control in a pregnancy study. The sequencing used CD4+ T cells from peripheral blood mononuclear cells, collected in the third trimester of pregnancy. The chain recombines TRBV7-9 with TRBJ2-2; 13 bases align to TRBD2. The CDR3 sequence is CASSLAGLAGVNGELFF. As DNA, the CDR3 is TGTGCCAGCAGCTTAGCAGGACTAGCGGGAGTAAACGGGGAGCTGTTTTTT.